The 25 T cell receptor beta chains below were found in one sample sequenced in a study of blood T cells in healthy people across ages. Then a second PCR, running about 7 to 11 cycles, was carried out with a sample-barcoded 5' primer and a J-beta primer mix. In TCRdb, the 5' RACE reads were re-called with MiXCR into one record per CDR3 protein. This table holds fewer than 2,000,000 distinct CDR3 sequences, about 35% found once. The sequenced sample was blood. These receptor sequences come from a woman aged 25-40 years in good health.

This clonotype showed up just once. V is TRBV15 and J is TRBJ2-1; 7 bases match TRBD2. Matching the DNA end better, TRBJ2-7 makes the J call doubtful. Germline CDR1 reads LNHNV; CDR2 reads YYDKDF (reference sequence). CDR3 length equals 15 residues. The CDR3 sequence: CATSWPGLSYNEQYF. The CDR3 region has the DNA TGTGCCACCAGCTGGCCGGGACTATCCTACAATGAGCAGTACTTC.

The rearrangement joins TRBV6-5 to TRBJ2-5, with no clear D. The tail of the sequence fits TRBJ2-7 better, so the J call may be wrong. CDR3 length: 15 residues. Germline V lookup: CDR1 MNHEY, CDR2 SVGAGI. The CDR3 sequence: CASKLIYWTLYEQYF. As DNA, the CDR3 is TGTGCCAGCAAATTGATCTATTGGACCCTCTACGAGCAGTACTTC.

This clonotype was detected only a few times. This chain joins TRBV7-9 and TRBJ1-4, with no clear D. CDR1 is SEHNR and CDR2 is FQNEAQ in the germline V gene (reference sequence). The CDR3 covers 18 residues. V shed 4 bases and J shed 3 bases, with 21 bases lying between them. The DNA of the CDR3 is TGTGCCAGCAGCTCCACAGATACCAGAGTGGCGGCTAATGAAAAACTGTTTTTT. It translates to CASSSTDTRVAANEKLFF.

Concerning this clonotype: A junction end diverges from the germline sequence, so it may reflect a read error. V gene TRBV3-1 combines with J gene TRBJ1-2; 8 bases map to TRBD1. The germline V gene has CDR1 LGHDT and CDR2 YNNKEL (reference sequence). The CDR3 sequence is 16 residues long. The CDR3 DNA reads TGTGCCAGCAGCCAAGATTGGGGACAGGTGAACTACGGCTACACCTTC. This sequence encodes CASSQDWGQVNYGYTF.

This chain uses TRBV20-1 with TRBJ2-3; 11 positions agree with TRBD2. Germline V gives CDR1 DFQATT, CDR2 SNEGSKA (reference sequence). This CDR3 is 16 amino acids long. The V and J ends lost 2 bases and 0 bases, in that order; junction bases with no gene match: 4. CDR3 amino acids: CSARKGLAASTDTQYF. In nucleotides, the CDR3 is TGCAGTGCTAGAAAGGGACTAGCGGCTAGCACAGATACGCAGTATTTT.

This chain links TRBV5-1 with TRBJ2-2; TRBD2 aligns across 9 bases. Germline V gives CDR1 SGHRS, CDR2 YFSETQ. The ends lost 4 bases at V and 3 bases at J; junction bases unmatched: 1. This CDR3 has 14 residues. CDR3 in DNA: TGCGCCAGCAGCCGGACTAGCGACACCGGGGAGCTGTTTTTT. This gives the protein CASSRTSDTGELFF.

V usage is TRBV10-3 and J usage is TRBJ2-3, with D maybe TRBD1 (6 bases). CDR3 size: 15 residues. V was cut by 6 bases and J by 0 bases, with 13 bases left in between. Looked up from germline, CDR1 is ENHRY and CDR2 is SYGVKD. The CDR3 is CAISPQGRSTDTQYF. The CDR3 DNA reads TGTGCCATCAGCCCACAGGGAAGGAGCACAGATACGCAGTATTTT.

This clonotype was seen ten or more times. This chain connects TRBV20-1 to TRBJ2-1; a weak D match, TRBD2 (6 bases). The length of the CDR3 is 13 residues. Germline-derived CDR1 and CDR2 are DFQATT and SNEGSKA (reference sequence). V was shortened by 7 bases and J by 7 bases, with 17 bases between the two germline ends. CDR3 coding DNA: TGCAGTGGAGTGGCCCCCGGAGGGAATGAGCAGTTCTTC. This translates into CSGVAPGGNEQFF.

The rearrangement uses TRBV7-2 and TRBJ2-1; a weak D match, TRBD2 (6 bases). The germline V and J ends were trimmed by 4 bases and 6 bases, with 19 bases remaining between them. Germline CDR1 is SGHTA and CDR2 is FQGNSA. The CDR3 is made up of 16 amino acids. CDR3 DNA: TGTGCCAGCAGCTCGTATGCGGGACTGGGTCCCAATGAGCAGTTCTTC. Translating it yields CASSSYAGLGPNEQFF.

This clonotype was observed at least ten times. This chain uses TRBV4-1 with TRBJ2-5; D gene ambiguous. Germline-derived CDR1 and CDR2 are MGHRA and YSYEKL. There are 13 residues in the CDR3. Trimming took off 4 bases at V and 5 bases at J, with 11 bases between the two ends. The CDR3 protein is CASSRLSWETQYF. DNA for the CDR3: TGCGCCAGCAGCCGCCTTTCTTGGGAGACCCAGTACTTC.

This clonotype has more than one count but fewer than ten. The CDR3 nucleotides are TGTGCCAGCAGCCCCAGAACCGGGACAGGGGTTGGCTACACCTTC. It translates to CASSPRTGTGVGYTF. V gene TRBV7-9 combines with J gene TRBJ1-2; 10 bases are a match to TRBD1. CDR1 SEHNR and CDR2 FQNEAQ come from the germline V gene (reference sequence). V lost 5 bases to trimming and J lost 7 bases; unmatched junction nucleotides: 10. CDR3 length equals 15 residues. The whole variable domain, remainder taken from reference TRBV7-9 and TRBJ1-2, is DTGVSQNPRHKITKRGQNVTFRCDPISEHNRLYWYRQTLGQGPEFLTYFQNEAQLEKSRLLSDRFSAERPKGSFSTLEIQRTEQGDSAMYLCASSPRTGTGVGYTFGSGTRLTVV.

The CDR3 protein is CAIEASWGDNEQFF. DNA of the CDR3: TGTGCCATCGAAGCCAGCTGGGGGGACAATGAGCAGTTCTTC. The chain employs TRBV10-3 and TRBJ2-1, with D maybe TRBD2 (6 bases). The CDR3 length is 14 residues. From germline, CDR1 is ENHRY and CDR2 SYGVKD. V was trimmed by 8 bases and J by 5 bases, leaving 16 bases between them.

A few counts support this clonotype. The V gene is TRBV10-3, the J gene TRBJ1-2; 9 positions agree with TRBD1. Unmatched junction bases numbered 10, after V lost 10 bases and J lost 7 bases. Germline CDR1 ENHRY, CDR2 SYGVKD. The CDR3 has 13 amino acids. CDR3 loop: CASDMGQGGGYTF. As DNA, the CDR3 is TGTGCCAGCGACATGGGACAGGGTGGTGGCTACACCTTC.

The chain has TRBV6-2 or TRBV6-3 and TRBJ2-5; D may be TRBD1 (5 bases). Trimming shortened V by 2 bases and J by 7 bases, and 29 bases separated the two germline ends. The V gene's germline CDR1 is MNHEY and CDR2 SVGEGT. The CDR3 consists of 19 residues. The CDR3 region is CASSYAHGSAPRVRGTQYF. The CDR3 DNA reads as TGTGCCAGCAGTTACGCCCACGGCTCGGCACCCAGGGTCAGAGGGACCCAGTACTTC.

V usage is TRBV6-5 and J usage is TRBJ1-2; weak D call: TRBD1 (5 bases). Per the germline V gene, CDR1 is MNHEY and CDR2 is SVGAGI. V was cut by 6 bases and J by 2 bases, with 13 bases left in between. The CDR3 loop spans 14 amino acids. CDR3 nucleotide sequence: TGTGCCAGCAGCCGGGGACTGGGCAACTATGGCTACACCTTC. It codes for CASSRGLGNYGYTF.

Notes on this clonotype: A much larger clone lies a single base off, so this may be a read error. This chain connects TRBV9 to TRBJ2-3, with D hard to call. V was shortened by 0 bases and J by 5 bases, with 4 bases between the two germline ends. Germline-derived CDR1 and CDR2 are SGDLS and YYNGEE. This CDR3 spans 12 amino acids. The CDR3 sequence is CASSVDKDTQYF. CDR3 bases: TGTGCCAGCAGCGTAGATAAAGATACGCAGTATTTT.

This clonotype was seen a few times. The chain joins TRBV7-2 to TRBJ2-2; tentatively, D is TRBD2 (5 bases). CDR1 SGHTA and CDR2 FQGNSA come from the germline V gene. Deletions cut 6 bases from V and 4 bases from J, with 12 bases between. This CDR3 contains 14 residues. The CDR3: CASRRAGVTGELFF. CDR3 DNA: TGTGCCAGCAGACGGGCGGGTGTCACCGGGGAGCTGTTTTTT.

The V call is TRBV9, the J call TRBJ1-4; D perhaps matches TRBD1 (5 bases). Germline assignment: CDR1 SGDLS and CDR2 YYNGEE. The V end was cut by 4 bases, the J end by 5 bases, with 15 bases between. This CDR3 contains 15 residues. CDR3 bases: TGTGCCAGCAGCCACAGCGGGACGGAGAATGAAAAACTGTTTTTT. Amino acid sequence: CASSHSGTENEKLFF. Using reference TRBV9 and TRBJ1-4 for the parts outside the CDR3, the full variable domain is DSGVTQTPKHLITATGQRVTLRCSPRSGDLSVYWYQQSLDQGLQFLIQYYNGEERAKGNILERFSAQQFPDLHSELNLSSLELGDSALYFCASSHSGTENEKLFFGSGTQLSVL.

Comments on this clonotype: A much more abundant neighbour one base away suggests this may be a read error. J is TRBJ2-4 and V is TRBV27; D unresolved. The J call may be wrong; the DNA end is better matched by TRBJ2-7. The length of the CDR3 is 11 residues. The V gene's germline CDR1 is MNHEY and CDR2 SMNVEV (reference sequence). Written as DNA, the CDR3 is TGTGCCAGCGTGGGCCCCTACGAGCAGTACTTC. Protein: CASVGPYEQYF.

The J gene is TRBJ2-3, the V gene TRBV11-3; D assignment may be TRBD1 or TRBD2 (6 bases each). In germline, CDR1 is SGHNT, CDR2 YENEEA. The V and J ends lost 7 bases and 0 bases respectively, with 11 bases between them. This CDR3 is built from 14 residues. CDR3 residues: CASNWGASTDTQYF. In nucleotides, the CDR3 is TGTGCCAGCAATTGGGGGGCAAGCACAGATACGCAGTATTTT.

In this sample, this clonotype turned up many times. This chain links TRBV10-3 with TRBJ2-3; no clear D. The V end lost 5 bases, the J end lost 3 bases, and 9 bases lay between the germline ends. Germline CDR1 ENHRY, CDR2 SYGVKD. The CDR3 spans 13 residues. In nucleotides, the CDR3 is TGTGCCATCAGTCGTGGTGTGACAGATACGCAGTATTTT. The encoded protein is CAISRGVTDTQYF.

The CDR3 DNA reads as TGTGCCAGCAGCTCCAAACAAGCGGGGAGGTGGGACTATGGCTACACCTTC. Amino acids: CASSSKQAGRWDYGYTF. V is TRBV13 and J is TRBJ1-2; no clear D gene. The V and J ends lost 4 bases and 3 bases respectively, with 21 bases between them. There are 17 residues in the CDR3. CDR1 PRHDT and CDR2 FYEKMQ come from the germline V gene (reference sequence).

Concerning this clonotype itself: A much larger clone lies one base from this, so it may be a read error. The genes are TRBV12-3 or TRBV12-4 and TRBJ2-3; 8 positions agree with TRBD2. Germline trimming cut 3 bases from V and 4 bases from J; bases unmatched to any gene: 9. The CDR3 has 16 amino acids. This CDR3 reads CASSFGAGVGADTQYF. CDR3 in DNA: TGTGCCAGCAGTTTTGGAGCGGGAGTTGGTGCAGATACGCAGTATTTT.

The chain is built from TRBV6-1 and TRBJ2-7, with D perhaps given as TRBD1 or TRBD2 (5 bases each). Trimming cost V 6 bases and J 2 bases, with 17 bases left between them. Per the germline V gene, CDR1 is MNHNS and CDR2 is SASEGT. The CDR3 contains 15 residues. The DNA of the CDR3 is TGTGCCAGCAGCGACCTAGGGCAGGGAGCCTACGAGCAGTACTTC. Translation: CASSDLGQGAYEQYF.

CDR3 in amino acids: CASSPDRRRTYEQYF. The DNA of the CDR3 is TGCGCCAGCAGCCCGGACAGGAGAAGGACTTACGAGCAGTACTTC. The genes are TRBV5-1 and TRBJ2-7; 7 bases line up with TRBD1. There are 15 residues in the CDR3. Unmatched junction bases numbered 11, after V lost 4 bases and J lost 4 bases. Per the germline V gene, CDR1 is SGHRS and CDR2 is YFSETQ.